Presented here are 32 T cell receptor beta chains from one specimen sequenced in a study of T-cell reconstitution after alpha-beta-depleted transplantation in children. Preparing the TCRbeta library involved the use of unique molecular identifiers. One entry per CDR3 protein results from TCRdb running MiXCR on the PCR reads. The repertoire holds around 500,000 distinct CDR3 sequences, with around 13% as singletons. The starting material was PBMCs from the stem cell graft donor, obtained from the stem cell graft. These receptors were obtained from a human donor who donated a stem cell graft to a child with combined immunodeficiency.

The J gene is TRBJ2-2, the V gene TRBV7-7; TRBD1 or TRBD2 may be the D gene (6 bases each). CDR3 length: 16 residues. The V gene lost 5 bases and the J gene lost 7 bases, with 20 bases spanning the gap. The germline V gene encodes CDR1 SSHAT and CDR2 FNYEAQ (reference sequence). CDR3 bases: TGTGCCAGCAGCCCGGGCCCCGGGGGACAATTCGGGGAGCTGTTTTTT. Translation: CASSPGPGGQFGELFF.

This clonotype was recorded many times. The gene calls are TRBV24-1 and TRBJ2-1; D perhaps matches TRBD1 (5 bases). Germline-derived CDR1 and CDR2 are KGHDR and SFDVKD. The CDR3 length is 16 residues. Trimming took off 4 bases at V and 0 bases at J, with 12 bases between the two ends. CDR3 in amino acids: CATSDNRPSSYNEQFF. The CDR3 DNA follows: TGTGCCACCAGTGACAACAGGCCTAGCTCCTACAATGAGCAGTTCTTC.

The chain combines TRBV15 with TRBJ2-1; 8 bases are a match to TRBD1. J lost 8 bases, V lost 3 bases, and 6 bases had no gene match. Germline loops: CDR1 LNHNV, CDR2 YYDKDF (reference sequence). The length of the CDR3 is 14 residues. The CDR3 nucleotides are TGTGCCACCAGCAGTGAGGACAGGGCATATGAGCAGTTCTTC. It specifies CATSSEDRAYEQFF.

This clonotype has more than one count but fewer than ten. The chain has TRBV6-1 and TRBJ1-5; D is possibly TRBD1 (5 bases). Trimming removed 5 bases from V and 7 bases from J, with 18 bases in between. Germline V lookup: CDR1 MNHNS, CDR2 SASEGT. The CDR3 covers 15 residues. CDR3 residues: CASSPTPRVGQPQHF. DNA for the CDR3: TGTGCCAGCAGTCCGACCCCCAGGGTTGGCCAGCCCCAGCATTTT.

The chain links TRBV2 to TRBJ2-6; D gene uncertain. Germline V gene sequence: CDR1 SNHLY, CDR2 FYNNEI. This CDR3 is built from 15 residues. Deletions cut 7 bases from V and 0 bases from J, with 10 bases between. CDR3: CASKPQTSGANVLTF. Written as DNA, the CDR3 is TGTGCCAGCAAACCTCAGACCTCTGGGGCCAACGTCCTGACTTTC.

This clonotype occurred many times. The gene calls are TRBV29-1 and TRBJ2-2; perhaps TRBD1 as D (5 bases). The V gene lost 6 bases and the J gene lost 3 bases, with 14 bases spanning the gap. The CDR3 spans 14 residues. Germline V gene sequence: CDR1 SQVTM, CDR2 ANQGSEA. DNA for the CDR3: TGCAGCGTCGCCCGGGCCAGGGACACCGGGGAGCTGTTTTTT. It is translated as CSVARARDTGELFF.

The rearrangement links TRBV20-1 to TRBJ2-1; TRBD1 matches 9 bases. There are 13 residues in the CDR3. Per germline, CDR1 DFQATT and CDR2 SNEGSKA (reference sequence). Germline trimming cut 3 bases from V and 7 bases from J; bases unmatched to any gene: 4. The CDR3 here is CSASTGGENEQFF. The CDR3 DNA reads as TGCAGTGCTAGCACAGGGGGCGAGAATGAGCAGTTCTTC.

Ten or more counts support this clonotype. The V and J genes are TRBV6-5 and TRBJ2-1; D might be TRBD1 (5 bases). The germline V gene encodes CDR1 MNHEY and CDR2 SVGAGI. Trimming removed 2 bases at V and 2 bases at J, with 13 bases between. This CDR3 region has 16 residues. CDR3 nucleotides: TGTGCCAGCAGTTACGCAGCAGGGCGCGCCTACAATGAGCAGTTCTTC. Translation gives CASSYAAGRAYNEQFF.

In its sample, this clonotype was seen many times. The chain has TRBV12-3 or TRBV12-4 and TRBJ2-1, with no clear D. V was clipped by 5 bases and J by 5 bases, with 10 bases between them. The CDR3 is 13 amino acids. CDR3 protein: CASSDHYDNEQFF. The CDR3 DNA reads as TGTGCCAGCAGTGACCATTACGACAATGAGCAGTTCTTC.

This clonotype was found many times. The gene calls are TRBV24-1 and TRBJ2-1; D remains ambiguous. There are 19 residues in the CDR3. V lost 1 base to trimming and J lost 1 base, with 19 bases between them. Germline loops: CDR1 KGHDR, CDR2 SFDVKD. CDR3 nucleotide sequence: TGTGCCACCAGTGATTTAGTAGCCATTGACGGCAGGTCCTACAATGAGCAGTTCTTC. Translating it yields CATSDLVAIDGRSYNEQFF.

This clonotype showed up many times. The CDR3 protein is CSVDGLAGTDTQYF. In nucleotides, the CDR3 is TGCAGCGTTGATGGTCTAGCTGGCACAGATACGCAGTATTTT. The chain joins TRBV29-1 to TRBJ2-3; the D gene is possibly TRBD2 (5 bases). The CDR3 length is 14 residues. V was pared by 3 bases and J by 1 base, with 11 bases between. CDR1 SQVTM and CDR2 ANQGSEA come from the germline V gene.

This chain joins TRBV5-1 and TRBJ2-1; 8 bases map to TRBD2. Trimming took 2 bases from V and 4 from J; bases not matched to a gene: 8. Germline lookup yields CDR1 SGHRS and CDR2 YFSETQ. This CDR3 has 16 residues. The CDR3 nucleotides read TGCGCCAGCAGCTTCTCCGGGGGGGGGCCATACAATGAGCAGTTCTTC. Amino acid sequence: CASSFSGGGPYNEQFF.

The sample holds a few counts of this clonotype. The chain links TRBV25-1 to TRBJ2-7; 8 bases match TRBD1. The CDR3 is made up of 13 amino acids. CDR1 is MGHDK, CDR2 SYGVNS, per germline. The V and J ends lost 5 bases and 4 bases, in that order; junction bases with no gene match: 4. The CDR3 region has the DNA TGTGCCAGCAGTCCCCGGGACAGGTACGAGCAGTACTTC. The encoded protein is CASSPRDRYEQYF.

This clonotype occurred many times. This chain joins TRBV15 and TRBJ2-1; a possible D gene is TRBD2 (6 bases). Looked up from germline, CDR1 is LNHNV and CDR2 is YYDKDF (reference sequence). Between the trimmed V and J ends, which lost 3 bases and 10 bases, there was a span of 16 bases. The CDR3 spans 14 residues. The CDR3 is CATSRASASGEQFF. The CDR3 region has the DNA TGTGCCACCAGCAGGGCTAGCGCTTCGGGAGAGCAGTTCTTC.

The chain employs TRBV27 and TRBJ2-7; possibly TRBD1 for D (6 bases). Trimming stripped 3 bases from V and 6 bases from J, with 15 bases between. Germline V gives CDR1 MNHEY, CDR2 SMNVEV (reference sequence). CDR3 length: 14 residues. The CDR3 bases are TGTGCCAGCAGTTTCGACAGGTTTTCGGCCGAGCAGTACTTC. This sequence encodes CASSFDRFSAEQYF.

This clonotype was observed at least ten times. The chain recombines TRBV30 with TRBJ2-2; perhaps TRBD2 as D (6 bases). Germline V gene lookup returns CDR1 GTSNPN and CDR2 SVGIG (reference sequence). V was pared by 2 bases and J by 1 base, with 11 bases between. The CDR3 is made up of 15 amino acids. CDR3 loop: CAWSLGEENTGELFF. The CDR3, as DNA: TGTGCCTGGAGTCTAGGGGAGGAGAACACCGGGGAGCTGTTTTTT.

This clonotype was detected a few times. The CDR3 coding sequence is TGTGCCATCAGGGAGGCCGGGACTAGCGGGCACACAGATACGCAGTATTTT. Translation: CAIREAGTSGHTDTQYF. The chain has TRBV10-3 and TRBJ2-3; 12 nucleotides agree with TRBD2. Germline loops: CDR1 ENHRY, CDR2 SYGVKD. This CDR3 has 17 amino acids. With 6 bases clipped from V and 2 bases from J, the junction kept 9 bases outside the gene matches.

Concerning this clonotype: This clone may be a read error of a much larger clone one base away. DNA for the CDR3: TGTGCCAGCAGCTGGGAGGCAGATACGCGGTATTTT. Translating gives CASSWEADTRYF. The rearrangement links TRBV6-6 to TRBJ2-3; D may be TRBD2 (6 bases). The germline CDR1 and CDR2 sequences are MNHNY and SVGAGI (reference sequence). The CDR3 has 12 residues.

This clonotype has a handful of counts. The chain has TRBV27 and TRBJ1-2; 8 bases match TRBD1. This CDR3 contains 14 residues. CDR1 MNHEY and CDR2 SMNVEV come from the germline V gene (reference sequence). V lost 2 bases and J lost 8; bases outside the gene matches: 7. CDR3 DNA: TGTGCCAGCAGTTTAAGGGCAGGGGGCCGCGGCTACACCTTC. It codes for CASSLRAGGRGYTF.

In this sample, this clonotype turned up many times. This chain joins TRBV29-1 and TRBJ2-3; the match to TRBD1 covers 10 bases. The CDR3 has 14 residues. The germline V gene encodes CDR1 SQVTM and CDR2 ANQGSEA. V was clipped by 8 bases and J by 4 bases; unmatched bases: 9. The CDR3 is CSTKTGGPADTQYF. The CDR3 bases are TGCAGCACCAAGACAGGGGGCCCCGCAGATACGCAGTATTTT.

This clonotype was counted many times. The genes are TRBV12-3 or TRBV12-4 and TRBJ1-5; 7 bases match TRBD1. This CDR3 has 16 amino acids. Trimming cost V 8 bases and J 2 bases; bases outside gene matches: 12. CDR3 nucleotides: TGTGCCAGCCGGGACTCAGGGGGTCGGGGCAATCAGCCCCAGCATTTT. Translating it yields CASRDSGGRGNQPQHF.

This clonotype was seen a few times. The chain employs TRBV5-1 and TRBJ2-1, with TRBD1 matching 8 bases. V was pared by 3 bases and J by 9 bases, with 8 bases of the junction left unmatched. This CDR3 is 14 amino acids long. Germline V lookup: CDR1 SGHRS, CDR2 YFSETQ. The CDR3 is CASSSDRGAGEQFF. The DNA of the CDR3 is TGCGCCAGCAGCTCCGACAGGGGAGCAGGTGAGCAGTTCTTC.

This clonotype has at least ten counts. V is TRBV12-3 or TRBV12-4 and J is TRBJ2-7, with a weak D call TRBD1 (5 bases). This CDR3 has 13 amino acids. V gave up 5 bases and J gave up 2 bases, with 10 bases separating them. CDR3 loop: CASSRTNTYEQYF. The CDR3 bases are TGTGCCAGCAGTCGGACAAACACCTACGAGCAGTACTTC.

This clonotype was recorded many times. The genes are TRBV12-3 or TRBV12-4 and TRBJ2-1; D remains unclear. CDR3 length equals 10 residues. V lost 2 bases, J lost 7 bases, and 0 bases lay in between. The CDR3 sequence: CASSLNEQFF. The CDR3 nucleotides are TGTGCCAGCAGTTTAAATGAGCAGTTCTTC.

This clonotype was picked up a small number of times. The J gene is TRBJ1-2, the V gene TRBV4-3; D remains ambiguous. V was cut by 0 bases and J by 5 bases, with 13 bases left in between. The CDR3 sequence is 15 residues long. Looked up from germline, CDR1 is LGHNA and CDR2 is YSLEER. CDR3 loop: CASSQDTDDAYGYTF. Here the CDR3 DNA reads TGCGCCAGCAGCCAAGATACGGACGACGCTTATGGCTACACCTTC.

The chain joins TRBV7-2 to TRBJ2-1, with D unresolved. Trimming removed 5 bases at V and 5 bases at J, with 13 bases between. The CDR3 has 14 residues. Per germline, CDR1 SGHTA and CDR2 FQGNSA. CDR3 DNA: TGTGCCAGCAGCGCGGCGGCGTCCCACAATGAGCAGTTCTTC. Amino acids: CASSAAASHNEQFF.

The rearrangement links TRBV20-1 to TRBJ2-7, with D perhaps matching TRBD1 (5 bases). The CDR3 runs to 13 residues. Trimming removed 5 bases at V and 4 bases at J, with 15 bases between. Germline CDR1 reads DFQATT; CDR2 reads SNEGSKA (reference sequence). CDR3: CSAGRVGEYEQYF. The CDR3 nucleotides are TGCAGTGCTGGCAGGGTGGGTGAGTACGAGCAGTACTTC.

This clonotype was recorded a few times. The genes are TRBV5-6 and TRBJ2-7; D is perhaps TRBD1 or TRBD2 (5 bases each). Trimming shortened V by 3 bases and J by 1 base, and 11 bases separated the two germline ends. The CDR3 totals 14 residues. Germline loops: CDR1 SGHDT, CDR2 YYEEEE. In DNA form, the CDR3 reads TGTGCCAGCAGCTGGGACGGAAAGTCCTACGAGCAGTACTTC. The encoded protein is CASSWDGKSYEQYF.

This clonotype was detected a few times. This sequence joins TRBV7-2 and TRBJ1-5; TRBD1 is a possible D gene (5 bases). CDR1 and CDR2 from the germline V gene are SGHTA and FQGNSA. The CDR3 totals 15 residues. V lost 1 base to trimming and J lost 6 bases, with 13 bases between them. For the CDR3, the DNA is TGTGCCAGCAGCTTAGGGCCAGGGTTGGTTCAGCCCCAGCATTTT. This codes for CASSLGPGLVQPQHF.

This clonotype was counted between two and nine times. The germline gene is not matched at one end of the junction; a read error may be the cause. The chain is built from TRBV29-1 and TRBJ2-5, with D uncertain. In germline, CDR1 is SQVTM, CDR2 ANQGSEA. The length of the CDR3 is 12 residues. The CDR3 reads CSVEGLEETQYF. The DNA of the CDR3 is TGCAGCGTGGAAGGGCTGGAAGAGACCCAGTACTTC.

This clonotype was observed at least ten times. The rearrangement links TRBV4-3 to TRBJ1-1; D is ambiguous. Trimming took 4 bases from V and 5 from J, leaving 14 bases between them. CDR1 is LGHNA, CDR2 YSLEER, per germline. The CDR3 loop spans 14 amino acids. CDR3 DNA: TGCGCCAGCAGCCCGGAGGGCTGGGAAACTGAAGCTTTCTTT. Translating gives CASSPEGWETEAFF.

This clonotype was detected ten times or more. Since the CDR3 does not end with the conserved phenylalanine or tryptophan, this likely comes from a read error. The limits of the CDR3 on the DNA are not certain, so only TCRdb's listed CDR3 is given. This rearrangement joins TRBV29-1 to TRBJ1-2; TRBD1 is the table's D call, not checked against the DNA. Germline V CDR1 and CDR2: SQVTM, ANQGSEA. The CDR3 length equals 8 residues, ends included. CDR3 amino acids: CSTPTGQT.